This T cell receptor (beta chain) appears in the sequencing data of a study of neurological immune-mediated disorders. Findings and caveats of the study: Because no CDR3 amino acid sequences were shared across subjects by expanded clones, private repertoires were suggested in all groups.

As regards this clonotype: As yet, its antigen is unknown.

5'RACE with 10-nucleotide random UMIs produced the cDNA. A single run covered 15-18 subjects with over 190 million TCR-beta sequences. TCRdb reprocessed the 5' RACE reads with MiXCR, giving one entry per CDR3 protein. The sample includes approximately 85,000 distinct CDR3 sequences, less than 15% of them seen just once. This sample's time point: longitudinal time-point 2. V lost 7 bases to trimming and J lost 7 bases; unmatched junction nucleotides: 14. The CDR3 has 15 amino acids. CDR1 and CDR2 from the germline V gene are SGHRS and YFSETQ. The sequenced material came from PBMCs. This sequence joins TRBV5-1 and TRBJ2-1; the match to TRBD2 covers 7 bases. The sequence came from a female donor with HTLV-1-associated myelopathy (HAM/TSP). The CDR3 reads CASGPARGGINEQFF. CDR3 bases: TGCGCCAGCGGCCCGGCTCGCGGGGGTATAAATGAGCAGTTCTTC.